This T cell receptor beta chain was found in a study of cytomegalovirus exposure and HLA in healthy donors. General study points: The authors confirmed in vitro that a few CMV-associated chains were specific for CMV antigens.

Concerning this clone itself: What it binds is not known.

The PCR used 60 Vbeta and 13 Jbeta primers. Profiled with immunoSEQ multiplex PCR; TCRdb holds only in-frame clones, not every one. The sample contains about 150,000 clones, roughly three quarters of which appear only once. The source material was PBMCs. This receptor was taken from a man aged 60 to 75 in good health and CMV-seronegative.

In DNA form, the CDR3 reads TGTGCCAGCAGTCGACTAGCGGGAGCGGGAGATACGCAGTATTTT. It translates to CASSRLAGAGDTQYF. The V call is TRBV6-5, the J call TRBJ2-3; 12 nucleotides align to TRBD2. The CDR3 consists of 15 residues. Germline assignment: CDR1 MNHEY and CDR2 SVGAGI. The trim removed 5 bases at V and 5 bases at J, leaving 5 bases unmatched.